The clone carrying this T cell receptor (beta chain) was seen repeatedly, ten times or more. This entry belongs to a study of human T cells and chemical hapten exposure. Time point defined: healthy volunteer bleed at 6 weeks. Blood, whole and unfractionated, served as the source for total RNA extraction. In the original analysis: Sample TCR totals centred on a median of around 92,000, ranging roughly 20,000 to 750,000. TCRdb redid the calling of the RACE reads with MiXCR, one entry per CDR3 protein. The V and J calls were not made by the authors but by TCRdb's processing. Here the sample spans fewer than 85,000 distinct CDR3 sequences, 8.5% to 9.5% being singletons. The CDR3 totals 19 residues. Germline CDR1 is SGHTA and CDR2 is FQGNSA. J gave up 4 bases and V 5 bases, and 12 bases lay outside the gene matches.

This TCR was sampled from a female donor in good health. Some clones in this sample may be carry-over from other donors' samples. Sequencing input: whole blood. The chain recombines TRBV7-2 with TRBJ2-3, with TRBD2 matching 16 bases. The DNA for the CDR3 is TGTGCCAGCAGCCGTTGGGGGACTAGCGGGGGGGCCTGGGCAGATACGCAGTATTTT. Encoded protein: CASSRWGTSGGAWADTQYF.